Listed here are 2 T cell receptor beta chains from one sample, sequenced in a study of T cell responses to AZD1222 COVID-19 vaccine. TCRdb keeps only in-frame clones here, not all; method: immunoSEQ multiplex PCR. The sample carries some 120,000 clones, approximately 90% recorded once. Here the sequenced sample was peripheral blood, taken on day 0 of AZD1222 vaccination. These receptor sequences come from an adult in good health.

CDR3 coding DNA: TGTGCCAGCAGTTTATCGTCCCAGGGGGAAAAACTGTTTTTT. This sequence encodes CASSLSSQGEKLFF. The chain is built from TRBV28 and TRBJ1-4, with a weak D call TRBD1 (6 bases). The CDR3 is made up of 14 amino acids. CDR1 is MDHEN, CDR2 SYDVKM, per germline. Trimming took off 1 base at V and 8 bases at J, with 11 bases between the two ends.

The J gene is TRBJ1-2, the V gene TRBV5-4; 9 nucleotides match TRBD1. Germline CDR1 reads SGHNT; CDR2 reads YYREEE (reference sequence). The CDR3 is 13 amino acids. The ends lost 0 bases at V and 8 bases at J; junction bases unmatched: 2. CDR3 residues: CASSLGDREGYTF. As DNA, the CDR3 is TGTGCCAGCAGCTTGGGGGACAGGGAAGGCTACACCTTC.